This passage covers 19 T cell receptor beta chains from one sample sequenced in a study of radiotherapy plus CTLA-4 blockade in lung cancer. Produced via immunoSEQ multiplex PCR; TCRdb's table is partial and in-frame only. There are 80,000 to 95,000 clones in the sample; around four fifths occur only once, and around 0.76% lies in the top ten. Specimen: peripheral blood, collected from a patient treated with radiotherapy plus ipilimumab. These receptors were taken from a human donor with non-small cell lung cancer who had stable disease on radiotherapy plus ipilimumab.

The chain employs TRBV5-1 and TRBJ2-6, with D maybe TRBD1 (5 bases). Trimming left V 0 bases short and J 1 base short, with 23 bases between. CDR1 is SGHRS and CDR2 is YFSETQ in the germline V gene. The CDR3 is 21 residues long. The CDR3 protein is CASSLEVKGTGKGSGANVLTF. The CDR3 DNA reads as TGCGCCAGCAGCTTGGAAGTGAAGGGCACAGGTAAAGGTTCTGGGGCCAACGTCCTGACTTTC.

The chain links TRBV6-1 to TRBJ1-1; a weak D match, TRBD1 (5 bases). Trimming removed 2 bases from V and 5 bases from J, with 9 bases in between. The CDR3 consists of 13 residues. Germline CDR1 and CDR2: MNHNS and SASEGT. The CDR3 DNA is TGTGCCAGCAGTGAAATCCGGGGGACTGAAGCTTTCTTT. This codes for CASSEIRGTEAFF.

The chain links TRBV28 to TRBJ1-1, with D unclear. Trimming pared 5 bases from V and 1 base from J, leaving 8 bases between. Germline lookup yields CDR1 MDHEN and CDR2 SYDVKM. This CDR3 has 13 amino acids. The CDR3 here is CASSPPGNTEAFF. For the CDR3, the DNA is TGTGCCAGCAGTCCCCCAGGGAACACTGAAGCTTTCTTT.

The gene calls are TRBV9 and TRBJ1-5; 7 bases are a match to TRBD1. Trimming at V came to 4 bases and at J to 6 bases, leaving 13 bases not matched to a gene. The CDR3 is 16 residues long. CDR1 and CDR2 (germline): SGDLS, YYNGEE. The CDR3 spells CASSPNHRGGGQPQHF. Written as DNA, the CDR3 is TGTGCCAGCAGCCCGAATCACAGGGGAGGTGGTCAGCCCCAGCATTTT.

This rearrangement joins TRBV2 to TRBJ1-2, with 8 positions matching TRBD1. The CDR3 consists of 12 residues. Losses at the gene ends were 6 bases for V and 6 bases for J; bases not matched to a gene: 3. Germline values: CDR1 SNHLY, CDR2 FYNNEI. CDR3 bases: TGTGCCAGCAGAGGACAGGGAGATGGCTACACCTTC. It codes for CASRGQGDGYTF.

The CDR3 sequence is CASSPGTSNEQFF. The CDR3 region has the DNA TGTGCCAGCAGCCCGGGGACTAGCAATGAGCAGTTCTTC. The chain links TRBV7-3 to TRBJ2-1; 8 nucleotides match TRBD2. Germline V gene data show CDR1 as SGHTA and CDR2 as FQGTGA. V dropped 5 bases and J dropped 6; count of bases not matched to a gene: 3. This CDR3 comprises 13 residues.

This clone came up once. The chain is built from TRBV5-1 and TRBJ2-2; 7 nucleotides match TRBD2. Germline values: CDR1 SGHRS, CDR2 YFSETQ. The J segment lost 3 bases and the V segment lost 7 bases, leaving 6 bases of the junction unmatched. This CDR3 spans 14 amino acids. CDR3 loop: CASRGTTYTGELFF. The CDR3, as DNA: TGCGCCAGCCGAGGGACTACCTACACCGGGGAGCTGTTTTTT.

This rearrangement joins TRBV28 to TRBJ1-1; D possibly corresponds to TRBD1 (6 bases). From germline, CDR1 is MDHEN and CDR2 SYDVKM. The CDR3 runs 12 residues. V lost 6 bases and J 6 bases, leaving 11 bases between the germline ends. The CDR3 spells CASSITGPEAFF. CDR3 DNA: TGTGCCAGCAGCATAACAGGGCCTGAAGCTTTCTTT. The variable domain in full, completed from reference TRBV28 and TRBJ1-1, reads DVKVTQSSRYLVKRTGEKVFLECVQDMDHENMFWYRQDPGLGLRLIYFSYDVKMKEKGDIPEGYSVSREKKERFSLILESASTNQTSMYLCASSITGPEAFFGQGTRLTVV.

This clone occurred a few times. This chain connects TRBV6-1 to TRBJ2-7; 11 bases align to TRBD2. Germline V gene sequence: CDR1 MNHNS, CDR2 SASEGT. The CDR3 is 14 residues long. The ends lost 5 bases at V and 7 bases at J; junction bases unmatched: 7. This chain's CDR3 is CASSPLAGGGEQYF. CDR3 nucleotide sequence: TGTGCCAGCAGTCCCCTAGCGGGGGGTGGAGAGCAGTACTTC.

The J gene is TRBJ2-5, the V gene TRBV10-1; D gene unclear. Trimming took 3 bases from V and 5 from J, leaving 4 bases between them. The CDR3 extends over 11 amino acids. The V gene's germline CDR1 is WNHNN and CDR2 SYGVQD (reference sequence). The CDR3 bases are TGCGCCAGCAGTGATTCTGAGACCCAGTACTTC. Translated: CASSDSETQYF.

By its share, this clone is medium-sized. V is TRBV6-5 and J is TRBJ1-5; weak D call: TRBD1 (6 bases). This CDR3 spans 15 amino acids. V was clipped by 4 bases and J by 2 bases, with 12 bases between them. Germline V CDR1 and CDR2: MNHEY, SVGAGI. This CDR3 is CASSSGVNGNQPQHF. CDR3 DNA sequence: TGTGCCAGCAGTTCAGGGGTAAATGGCAATCAGCCCCAGCATTTT.

This chain uses TRBV18 with TRBJ1-5; D gene ambiguous. The CDR3 extends over 15 amino acids. V lost 4 bases to trimming and J lost 0 bases, with 10 bases between them. The germline CDR1 and CDR2 sequences are KGHSH and LQKENI. The CDR3 DNA sequence: TGTGCCAGCTCACGCGGTACGGATAGCAATCAGCCCCAGCATTTT. Its translation: CASSRGTDSNQPQHF. Together with reference TRBV18 and TRBJ1-5, the CDR3 gives the full variable domain: NAGVMQNPRHLVRRRGQEARLRCSPMKGHSHVYWYRQLPEEGLKFMVYLQKENIIDESGMPKERFSAEFPKEGPSILRIQQVVRGDSAAYFCASSRGTDSNQPQHFGDGTRLSIL.

This sequence joins TRBV9 and TRBJ1-2; 10 positions agree with TRBD1. The CDR3 is 14 amino acids. Germline values: CDR1 SGDLS, CDR2 YYNGEE. The V gene end was trimmed by 2 bases and the J gene end by 7 bases; junction bases not matched to a gene: 5. CDR3 in amino acids: CASSVTGGAFGYTF. The CDR3 region has the DNA TGTGCCAGCAGCGTGACAGGGGGCGCATTTGGCTACACCTTC.

This clone was seen more than once but under ten times. The V gene is TRBV5-1, the J gene TRBJ1-4; D remains ambiguous. CDR1 SGHRS and CDR2 YFSETQ come from the germline V gene. With 3 bases removed from V and 7 bases from J, the gap between germline ends came to 13 bases. This CDR3 contains 14 residues. This CDR3 is CASSSTARSEKLFF. CDR3 in DNA: TGCGCCAGCAGCTCGACGGCTCGGTCTGAAAAACTGTTTTTT.

This clone showed up just once. V usage is TRBV28 and J usage is TRBJ2-3, with D tentatively TRBD2 (5 bases). The CDR3 has 15 amino acids. Germline loops: CDR1 MDHEN, CDR2 SYDVKM. Between the trimmed V and J ends, which lost 5 bases and 4 bases, there was a span of 16 bases. CDR3 residues: CASSRLQAGSDTQYF. The CDR3 coding sequence is TGTGCCAGCAGTAGACTACAAGCTGGCTCAGATACGCAGTATTTT.

This clone was counted once. V gene TRBV4-1 combines with J gene TRBJ2-2; weak D call: TRBD1 (5 bases). Germline V gene sequence: CDR1 MGHRA, CDR2 YSYEKL. The CDR3 is 15 amino acids. V was clipped by 8 bases and J by 0 bases, with 13 bases between them. CDR3 sequence reads: CASGALGPNTGELFF. The CDR3 DNA reads TGCGCCAGCGGGGCCCTTGGACCGAACACCGGGGAGCTGTTTTTT.

The V call is TRBV6-6, the J call TRBJ2-6, with 7 bases lining up with TRBD1. Germline values: CDR1 MNHNY, CDR2 SVGAGI (reference sequence). The ends lost 7 bases at V and 0 bases at J; junction bases unmatched: 6. CDR3 length: 16 residues. Here the CDR3 DNA reads TGTGCCAGCACCAAACAGGGGAGCTCTGGGGCCAACGTCCTGACTTTC. Encoded protein: CASTKQGSSGANVLTF.

The rearrangement joins TRBV19 to TRBJ2-7, with a weak D call TRBD1 (6 bases). Germline CDR1 reads LNHDA; CDR2 reads SQIVND (reference sequence). The V and J ends lost 8 bases and 2 bases respectively, with 13 bases between them. The length of the CDR3 is 13 residues. CDR3 sequence reads: CASANRETYEQYF. The CDR3 DNA follows: TGTGCCAGTGCCAACAGGGAGACCTACGAGCAGTACTTC. The full variable domain, completed using reference TRBV19 and TRBJ2-7, is DGGITQSPKYLFRKEGQNVTLSCEQNLNHDAMYWYRQDPGQGLRLIYYSQIVNDFQKGDIAEGYSVSREKKESFPLTVTSAQKNPTAFYLCASANRETYEQYFGPGTRLTVT.

CDR3 loop: CASSEIGGSNTGELFF. CDR3 bases: TGTGCCAGCAGTGAGATCGGAGGGTCAAACACCGGGGAGCTGTTTTTT. The J gene is TRBJ2-2, the V gene TRBV2; D may be TRBD2 (6 bases). Germline-derived CDR1 and CDR2 are SNHLY and FYNNEI. This CDR3 is 16 amino acids long. V shed 3 bases and J shed 2 bases, with 13 bases lying between them. Complete variable domain (other parts from reference TRBV2 and TRBJ2-2): EPEVTQTPSHQVTQMGQEVILRCVPISNHLYFYWYRQILGQKVEFLVSFYNNEISEKSEIFDDQFSVERPDGSNFTLKIRSTKLEDSAMYFCASSEIGGSNTGELFFGEGSRLTVL.